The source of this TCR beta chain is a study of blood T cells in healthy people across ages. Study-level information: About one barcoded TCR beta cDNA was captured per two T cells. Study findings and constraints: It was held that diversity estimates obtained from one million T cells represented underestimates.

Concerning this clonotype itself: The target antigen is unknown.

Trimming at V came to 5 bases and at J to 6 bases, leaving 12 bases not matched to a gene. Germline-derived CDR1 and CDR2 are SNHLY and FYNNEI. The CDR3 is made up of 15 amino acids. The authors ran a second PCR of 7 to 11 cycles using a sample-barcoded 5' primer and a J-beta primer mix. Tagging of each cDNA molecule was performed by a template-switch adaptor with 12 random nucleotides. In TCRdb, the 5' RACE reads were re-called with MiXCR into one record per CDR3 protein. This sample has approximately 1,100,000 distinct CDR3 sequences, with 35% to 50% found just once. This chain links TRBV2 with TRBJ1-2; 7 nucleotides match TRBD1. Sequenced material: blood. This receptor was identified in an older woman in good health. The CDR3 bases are TGTGCCAGCAGTACGGACAGGCTTAGCTCGCATGGCTACACCTTC. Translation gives CASSTDRLSSHGYTF.